These 19 T cell receptor beta chains were sequenced from one sample in a study of shared clonotypes between healthy human individuals. Naive CD8 cells lacked CD45RO, underwent positive selection for CCR7 and left out terminally differentiated effector memory CD45RA+ cells. TCRdb keeps only in-frame clones here, not all; method: immunoSEQ multiplex PCR. The sample lists some 1,900,000 clones; approximately 95% were seen once. Sequencing input: naive CD8+ T cells sorted from blood. These receptors originate from a man between 18 and 29 years old in good health.

Concerning this clone itself: The sample has other DNA sequences that encode this CDR3 too. The chain employs TRBV19 and TRBJ1-5, with D perhaps TRBD1 (5 bases). Deletions cut 2 bases from V and 1 base from J, with 6 bases between. The CDR3 has 14 residues. Germline assignment: CDR1 LNHDA and CDR2 SQIVND (reference sequence). CDR3 DNA sequence: TGTGCCAGTAGTATATGGGGGAGCAATCAGCCCCAGCATTTT. Translated, it gives CASSIWGSNQPQHF.

This sequence joins TRBV5-6 and TRBJ2-3; TRBD2 matches 7 bases. Looked up from germline, CDR1 is SGHDT and CDR2 is YYEEEE. The J segment lost 6 bases and the V segment lost 3 bases, leaving 19 bases of the junction unmatched. The CDR3 has 18 amino acids. In DNA form, the CDR3 reads TGTGCCAGCAGCTACGAATCGCATACTAGCGTTGGGGTGGATACGCAGTATTTT. Translated: CASSYESHTSVGVDTQYF.

The chain carries TRBV28 and TRBJ1-1; weak D call: TRBD1 (6 bases). Looked up from germline, CDR1 is MDHEN and CDR2 is SYDVKM. The CDR3 extends over 14 amino acids. V lost 3 bases and J lost 3, with 11 bases in between. CDR3 protein: CASSFSGADTEAFF. The CDR3 nucleotides are TGTGCCAGCAGTTTTTCGGGGGCCGACACTGAAGCTTTCTTT.

The J gene is TRBJ2-7, the V gene TRBV5-1, with D possibly being TRBD2 (6 bases). This CDR3 region has 15 residues. CDR1 is SGHRS and CDR2 is YFSETQ in the germline V gene. V was cut by 1 base and J by 5 bases, with 16 bases left in between. DNA of the CDR3: TGCGCCAGCAGCTTGTACCAGACGGGACTCAACGAGCAGTACTTC. It encodes CASSLYQTGLNEQYF.

The J gene is TRBJ1-2, the V gene TRBV7-9; no reliable D call. CDR1 is SEHNR, CDR2 FQNEAQ, per germline (reference sequence). V was clipped by 3 bases and J by 4 bases, with 18 bases between them. This CDR3 comprises 16 residues. The CDR3 DNA is TGTGCCAGCAGCTTCCGTCAGGAGCCCGCCGGCTATGGCTACACCTTC. Its protein product is CASSFRQEPAGYGYTF.

This chain links TRBV29-1 with TRBJ2-5; tentatively, D is TRBD1 (5 bases). This CDR3 comprises 15 residues. V was shortened by 6 bases and J by 0 bases, with 17 bases between the two germline ends. Germline V gives CDR1 SQVTM, CDR2 ANQGSEA. CDR3 sequence: CSVIVQGLYQETQYF. In DNA form, the CDR3 reads TGCAGCGTCATTGTCCAGGGATTGTACCAAGAGACCCAGTACTTC.

The chain employs TRBV19 and TRBJ1-5, with TRBD1 as a possible D gene (5 bases). The V end lost 3 bases, the J end lost 5 bases, and 11 bases lay between the germline ends. The CDR3 contains 14 residues. CDR1 is LNHDA, CDR2 SQIVND, per germline (reference sequence). CDR3 sequence reads: CASSMYGGDQPQHF. The CDR3 bases are TGTGCCAGTAGTATGTACGGGGGAGATCAGCCCCAGCATTTT.

Details on this clone: The sample has other DNA sequences that encode this CDR3 too. The J gene is TRBJ2-7, the V gene TRBV28; the D gene is possibly TRBD2 (6 bases). Looked up from germline, CDR1 is MDHEN and CDR2 is SYDVKM. Deletions cut 5 bases from V and 4 bases from J, with 12 bases between. This CDR3 is built from 13 residues. The CDR3 is CASSPLGGYEQYF. The CDR3 nucleotides read TGTGCCAGCAGTCCCCTGGGGGGATACGAGCAGTACTTC.

J is TRBJ2-6 and V is TRBV7-9; D ambiguous. With 0 bases removed from V and 2 bases from J, the gap between germline ends came to 17 bases. There are 19 residues in the CDR3. Per germline, CDR1 SEHNR and CDR2 FQNEAQ (reference sequence). The chain's CDR3 is CASSLALGRADPGANVLTF. CDR3 coding DNA: TGTGCCAGCAGCTTAGCCCTCGGAAGAGCCGACCCTGGGGCCAACGTCCTGACTTTC.

The chain joins TRBV28 to TRBJ2-7, with D perhaps TRBD2 (5 bases). The CDR3 is 17 residues long. Between the trimmed V and J ends, which lost 1 base and 0 bases, there was a span of 16 bases. Germline values: CDR1 MDHEN, CDR2 SYDVKM. The CDR3 DNA reads TGTGCCAGCAGTTTATTTGCAGGATTTGAGGGCTCCTACGAGCAGTACTTC. Its protein product is CASSLFAGFEGSYEQYF.

This clone was seen a few times. The rearrangement uses TRBV5-4 and TRBJ2-1; D might be TRBD1 or TRBD2, each matching 7 bases. The CDR3 covers 15 residues. V was shortened by 0 bases and J by 6 bases, with 13 bases between the two germline ends. In germline, CDR1 is SGHNT, CDR2 YYREEE (reference sequence). The CDR3 here is CASSLGQGGGNEQFF. The CDR3 DNA reads TGTGCCAGCAGCTTGGGACAGGGAGGGGGCAATGAGCAGTTCTTC.

J is TRBJ2-5 and V is TRBV27, with D possibly TRBD2 on 7 matching bases. Deletions cut 7 bases from V and 6 bases from J, with 18 bases between. From germline, CDR1 is MNHEY and CDR2 SMNVEV (reference sequence). The CDR3 is made up of 14 amino acids. The CDR3 sequence: CASTPLGGAQTQYF. CDR3 sequence (DNA): TGTGCCAGCACTCCCCTTGGGGGGGCCCAGACCCAGTACTTC.

V usage is TRBV27 and J usage is TRBJ2-7; 12 bases line up with TRBD2. The trim removed 2 bases at V and 2 bases at J, leaving 7 bases unmatched. Germline V gene data show CDR1 as MNHEY and CDR2 as SMNVEV (reference sequence). This CDR3 is 17 amino acids long. Written as DNA, the CDR3 is TGTGCCAGCAGTTTAGCTAGCGGGAGGGCCGGGGCCTACGAGCAGTACTTC. Its translation: CASSLASGRAGAYEQYF.

The V gene is TRBV5-1, the J gene TRBJ2-7, with D maybe TRBD1 (6 bases). Trimming removed 4 bases at V and 2 bases at J, with 16 bases between. The CDR3 loop spans 15 amino acids. Germline CDR1 is SGHRS and CDR2 is YFSETQ. CDR3 nucleotides: TGCGCCAGCAGCCCCGCCGGACAGCCGACCTACGAGCAGTACTTC. Amino acid sequence: CASSPAGQPTYEQYF.

The rearrangement uses TRBV7-6 and TRBJ2-5, with D possibly TRBD1 on 5 matching bases. This CDR3 comprises 14 residues. V lost 2 bases, J lost 2 bases, and 9 bases lay in between. Per the germline V gene, CDR1 is SGHVS and CDR2 is FNYEAQ. The DNA of the CDR3 is TGTGCCAGCAGCTTAAACAGGATTCAAGAGACCCAGTACTTC. Amino acids: CASSLNRIQETQYF.

The genes are TRBV5-4 and TRBJ2-7; 8 bases are a match to TRBD2. There are 14 residues in the CDR3. The germline V gene has CDR1 SGHNT and CDR2 YYREEE (reference sequence). With V trimmed by 7 bases and J by 3 bases, 9 bases remained unmatched. The CDR3 coding sequence is TGTGCCAGCGGAAGGCAAGCGGGGGACTACGAGCAGTACTTC. As protein: CASGRQAGDYEQYF.

The rearrangement uses TRBV6-1 and TRBJ2-7, with D unresolved. The V gene lost 7 bases and the J gene lost 0 bases, with 13 bases spanning the gap. The CDR3 is 14 amino acids. Germline V lookup: CDR1 MNHNS, CDR2 SASEGT. For the CDR3, the DNA is TGTGCCAGCAAACGCCCGCAGAGCTCCTACGAGCAGTACTTC. It is translated as CASKRPQSSYEQYF.

This chain's CDR3 is CASSLGPYTEAFF. CDR3 nucleotides: TGTGCCAGCAGCTTAGGGCCGTACACTGAAGCTTTCTTT. This rearrangement joins TRBV7-2 to TRBJ1-1; no definite D call. The CDR3 has 13 residues. The V gene lost 1 base and the J gene lost 3 bases, with 6 bases spanning the gap. Germline CDR1 reads SGHTA; CDR2 reads FQGNSA.

V gene TRBV4-1 combines with J gene TRBJ1-5; D remains unclear. V was pared by 3 bases and J by 0 bases, with 12 bases between. Germline values: CDR1 MGHRA, CDR2 YSYEKL. There are 16 residues in the CDR3. In DNA form, the CDR3 reads TGCGCCAGCAGCCAGGGCGCTGCAGATAGCAATCAGCCCCAGCATTTT. Protein: CASSQGAADSNQPQHF.